These 28 T cell receptor beta chains came from one sample sequenced in a study of tumor-infiltrating lymphocytes in primary liver carcinoma. Unsorted bulk tissue, about 17-33 mg of it, served as the source for co-extraction of RNA and DNA. TCR beta cDNA came from roughly 550 ng total RNA, primed with a constant-region primer. Libraries of TCR beta came from three nested multiplex PCR rounds with slightly modified ARM-PCR. TRBV1-TRBV30 forward primers paired with a C-beta reverse primer drove the first two PCR rounds, roughly 10 cycles each. TCRdb passed the multiplex PCR reads through MiXCR, listing each CDR3 protein once. The sample shows tens of thousands of distinct CDR3 sequences, over 55% of them seen only once. The sample taken for sequencing was liver tumor tissue from sampling region 4. Sample subset: tumor region T4, right-lateral pole. The origin of the receptors is a woman aged 60-75 years with primary liver carcinoma and hepatitis B virus infection.

On this clonotype: A much larger clonotype is one base distant, so this may be a read error. The chain uses TRBV5-1 and TRBJ1-2; no reliable D call. This CDR3 has 14 residues. Germline loops: CDR1 SGHRS, CDR2 YFSETQ. The germline V and J ends were trimmed by 6 bases and 4 bases, with 16 bases remaining between them. As DNA, the CDR3 is TGCGCCAGCAACTATGAGATGGCAGCCTATGGCTACACCTTC. Protein sequence: CASNYEMAAYGYTF. Complete variable domain (other parts from reference TRBV5-1 and TRBJ1-2): KAGVTQTPRYLIKTRGQQVTLSCSPISGHRSVSWYQQTPGQGLQFLFEYFSETQRNKGNFPGRFSGRQFSNSRSEMNVSTLELGDSALYLCASNYEMAAYGYTFGSGTRLTVV.

V gene TRBV29-1 combines with J gene TRBJ1-5; D gene ambiguous. The CDR3 runs 13 residues. The germline gives CDR1 SQVTM, CDR2 ANQGSEA. CDR3 region: CSAQVASNQPQHF. In DNA form, the CDR3 reads TGCAGTGCGCAGGTTGCTTCTAATCAGCCCCAGCATTTT.

The chain carries TRBV29-1 and TRBJ1-3, with D maybe TRBD1 (6 bases). This CDR3 comprises 12 residues. Trimming stripped 8 bases from V and 14 bases from J, with 22 bases between. Germline V gives CDR1 SQVTM, CDR2 ANQGSEA. DNA of the CDR3: TGCAGCCATACCTCTGAGGGGGACACTTTATATTTT. Its translation is CSHTSEGDTLYF.

This clonotype has ten or more counts. The chain joins TRBV7-3 to TRBJ2-3, with TRBD2 identical over 7 bases. The V segment lost 1 base and the J segment 4 bases; nucleotides outside the gene matches: 8. There are 16 residues in the CDR3. CDR1 is SGHTA, CDR2 FQGTGA, per germline. CDR3 nucleotides: TGTGCCAGCAGCTTAAGGGCGGGAGAGCTAGCAGATACGCAGTATTTT. It is translated as CASSLRAGELADTQYF.

The chain recombines TRBV1 with TRBJ2-1; the D segment call TRBD2 is taken from the table without a DNA check. TRBV1 is labeled a pseudogene. There are 13 residues in the CDR3. DNA of the CDR3: TGCACCAGCAGCCGAAACACTAGCGAGGGGAGGCTCTTC. This gives the protein CTSSRNTSEGRLF.

This clonotype was counted many times. This chain connects TRBV5-1 to TRBJ2-5; no reliable D call. V lost 4 bases to trimming and J lost 2 bases, with 15 bases between them. Germline V gene data show CDR1 as SGHRS and CDR2 as YFSETQ. CDR3 length: 15 residues. CDR3 DNA sequence: TGCGCCAGCAGCCCAATCCCGGGCCCACAAGAGACCCAGTACTTC. Translated, it gives CASSPIPGPQETQYF.

This clonotype occurred once. One end of the junction fails to match germline, which may point to a read error. The chain carries TRBV6-5 and TRBJ2-1; D is possibly TRBD2 (5 bases). The CDR3 has 14 amino acids. CDR1 is MNHEY, CDR2 SVGAGI, per germline. CDR3 sequence: CASSYPGSPGEQFF. CDR3 nucleotide sequence: TGTGCCAGCAGTTACCCGGGGTCGCCTGGTGAGCAATTCTTC.

Worth noting for this clonotype: One end of the junction fails to match germline, which may point to a read error. This chain joins TRBV5-4 and TRBJ1-1; D might be TRBD1 (6 bases). This CDR3 region has 13 residues. The germline V gene encodes CDR1 SGHNT and CDR2 YYREEE (reference sequence). The CDR3 DNA sequence: TGTGCCAGCAACTGGGGGCCGAACGCTGAAGCTTTCTTT. Its protein product is CASNWGPNAEAFF.

The V and J genes are TRBV20-1 and TRBJ2-7, with 7 bases matching TRBD2. Germline V gene data show CDR1 as DFQATT and CDR2 as SNEGSKA (reference sequence). This CDR3 has 14 residues. The V gene end was trimmed by 5 bases and the J gene end by 2 bases; junction bases not matched to a gene: 9. CDR3 coding DNA: TGCAGTGCTGTACTGGGGAGGGCCCCCTACGAGCAGTACTTC. Translation gives CSAVLGRAPYEQYF.

This clonotype has a count of ten or more. DNA for the CDR3: TGTGCCAGCACCTCCCCGGGGGCGGGTGCAGGTCTGACCCAGTACTTC. It specifies CASTSPGAGAGLTQYF. The genes are TRBV28 and TRBJ2-5, with D perhaps being TRBD1 or TRBD2 (6 bases each). V was clipped by 7 bases and J by 7 bases, with 25 bases between them. CDR1 and CDR2 (germline): MDHEN, SYDVKM. This CDR3 spans 16 amino acids.

Worth noting for this clonotype: The junction differs from germline at one of its ends, possibly a read error. The chain carries TRBV11-3 and TRBJ2-1; maybe TRBD2 (5 bases). The CDR3 spans 15 residues. Germline CDR1 reads SGHNT; CDR2 reads YENEEA. The CDR3 reads CASSPRGGRNNAQFF. CDR3 coding DNA: TGTGCCAGCAGCCCTCGGGGTGGCAGGAACAATGCGCAGTTCTTC.

On this clonotype: Germline and junction disagree at one end, which may indicate a read error. V is TRBV4-2 and J is TRBJ2-6; D possibly corresponds to TRBD1 (5 bases). CDR3 size: 16 residues. Germline V gene data show CDR1 as LGHNA and CDR2 as YNFKEQ. CDR3 protein: CASSRTLNSGADVLTF. The DNA for the CDR3 is TGCGCCAGCAGCCGGACGCTAAATTCTGGGGCCGACGTCCTGACTTTC.

The V call is TRBV10-2, the J call TRBJ2-7; 9 nucleotides line up with TRBD2. V gave up 0 bases and J gave up 2 bases; unmatched junction bases: 8. Germline V lookup: CDR1 WSHSY, CDR2 SAAADI. The CDR3 has 17 amino acids. The CDR3 nucleotides are TGCGCCAGCAGTGAGTCCGGGGTGACTAGCGGACCCTACGAGCAGTACTTC. Translated, it gives CASSESGVTSGPYEQYF.

This clonotype was seen only once. The junction does not match germline at one end; this may be a read error. V and J are TRBV28 and TRBJ2-5, with TRBD2 matching 7 bases. The CDR3 contains 14 residues. The germline CDR1 and CDR2 sequences are MDHEN and SYDVKM. CDR3 DNA: TGCGCCAACAGTTCCGGGGGGACCTTCGGGACCCAGTACTTC. As protein: CANSSGGTFGTQYF.

The chain employs TRBV29-1 and TRBJ2-1, with 9 bases lining up with TRBD2. The germline gives CDR1 SQVTM, CDR2 ANQGSEA. The junction had 11 bases not matched to a gene; V was cut back by 7 bases and J by 4 bases. The CDR3 runs 15 residues. DNA for the CDR3: TGCAGCGATCGGGGGTCTAGCGGGACGTACAATGAGCAGTTCTTC. This codes for CSDRGSSGTYNEQFF.

Details on this clonotype: A much larger clone lies a single base off, so this may be a read error. The chain links TRBV28 to TRBJ2-7; 15 bases are shared with TRBD2. The germline CDR1 and CDR2 sequences are MDHEN and SYDVKM. The CDR3 length is 17 residues. In nucleotides, the CDR3 is TGTACCAGCAGTCCTTGGACTAGCGGGAGGGAGAGTTGGGAGCAGTACTTC. This codes for CTSSPWTSGRESWEQYF.

As regards this clonotype: Compared with germline, one end of the junction differs, possibly owing to a read error. The rearrangement joins TRBV11-3 to TRBJ2-1, with TRBD2 identical over 7 bases. This CDR3 contains 16 residues. Germline V CDR1 and CDR2: SGHNT, YENEEA. The DNA of the CDR3 is TGTACCAGCGGCTTAGGTGACGGACTAGGGCGAAATGAGCAGTTCTTC. This encodes CTSGLGDGLGRNEQFF.

Points on this clonotype: A read error may explain this, as a much larger clone is one base away. V gene TRBV28 combines with J gene TRBJ2-7; the match to TRBD1 covers 7 bases. CDR3 length: 13 residues. Germline CDR1 MDHEN, CDR2 SYDVKM. CDR3 residues: CASSSNSGIGGNF. The DNA of the CDR3 is TGTGCCAGCAGTTCAAACTCCGGGATAGGGGGCAACTTC. The whole variable domain, remainder taken from reference TRBV28 and TRBJ2-7, is DVKVTQSSRYLVKRTGEKVFLECVQDMDHENMFWYRQDPGLGLRLIYFSYDVKMKEKGDIPEGYSVSREKKERFSLILESASTNQTSMYLCASSSNSGIGGNFGPGTRLTVT.

This clonotype was counted at least ten times. CDR3 protein: CASSLIAAAGKGELFF. The DNA of the CDR3 is TGTGCCAGCAGCTTAATTGCCGCGGCGGGGAAAGGGGAGCTGTTTTTT. The J gene is TRBJ2-2, the V gene TRBV7-3, with D possibly being TRBD2 (6 bases). Germline V CDR1 and CDR2: SGHTA, FQGTGA. This CDR3 region has 16 residues. V was pared by 1 base and J by 8 bases, with 17 bases between.

The chain couples TRBV5-6 to TRBJ1-2; D ambiguous. Germline V gene sequence: CDR1 SGHDT, CDR2 YYEEEE. The CDR3 loop spans 15 amino acids. Trimming stripped 2 bases from V and 5 bases from J, with 16 bases between. The CDR3 is CASSFRSGKYYGYTF. As DNA, the CDR3 is TGTGCCAGCAGCTTTCGGTCCGGAAAATATTATGGCTACACCTTC.

On this clonotype itself: An end of the junction does not agree with germline; a read error may underlie this. The gene calls are TRBV6-1 and TRBJ2-7, with D possibly being TRBD2 (5 bases). The CDR3 contains 13 residues. Germline CDR1 is MNHNS and CDR2 is SASEGT. CDR3 bases: TGTACCAGCAGTGTGAACCCCGAGGGCGAACAGTACTTC. It translates to CTSSVNPEGEQYF.

On this clonotype itself: An end of the junction differs from the germline gene, which may be a read error. For the CDR3, the DNA is TGTGCTAGCAGTTACTCGAAGGGGGCAGTGGCCGAGCAGTACTTC. It translates to CASSYSKGAVAEQYF. The chain combines TRBV6-2 or TRBV6-3 with TRBJ2-7, with 7 bases identical to TRBD1. This CDR3 region has 15 residues. Germline loops: CDR1 MNHEY, CDR2 SVGEGT.

Of note for this clonotype: At one end the junction does not follow the germline gene, possibly because of a read error. J is TRBJ2-1 and V is TRBV6-5; D unclear. This CDR3 has 13 amino acids. CDR1 and CDR2 from the germline V gene are MNHEY and SVGAGI. CDR3: CVSIPLDVNEQFF. The CDR3 region has the DNA TGTGTCAGCATCCCATTGGACGTCAATGAGCAGTTCTTC.

The chain combines TRBV12-3 or TRBV12-4 with TRBJ1-3; D ambiguous. Deletions cut 6 bases from V and 8 bases from J, with 11 bases between. The CDR3 sequence is 12 residues long. This chain's CDR3 is CASRTREYTIYF. CDR3 bases: TGTGCCAGCAGGACAAGGGAATACACCATATATTTT.

The chain employs TRBV11-1 and TRBJ2-1; 13 bases line up with TRBD2. The junction had 7 bases not matched to a gene; V was cut back by 7 bases and J by 7 bases. In germline, CDR1 is SGHAT, CDR2 FQDESV (reference sequence). The CDR3 is made up of 15 amino acids. Here the CDR3 reads CASKMGTSGENEQFF. CDR3 bases: TGTGCCAGCAAAATGGGGACTAGCGGGGAGAATGAGCAGTTCTTC.

Note on this clonotype: Sequence at one end of the junction differs from germline and may be a read error. The V gene is TRBV6-5, the J gene TRBJ1-1; TRBD1 might be the D (6 bases). Germline values: CDR1 MNHEY, CDR2 SVGAGI. This CDR3 region has 16 residues. The chain's CDR3 is CASNIGPGHPNTEAFF. Written as DNA, the CDR3 is TGTGCCAGCAATATAGGACCGGGACATCCGAACACTGAAGCCTTCTTT.

On this clonotype itself: At one end, the junction sequence differs from germline, possibly due to a read error. In DNA form, the CDR3 reads TGTGTCAGCAAGTTAATACAGGGAGGAAACACTGAAGCTTTCTTT. This translates into CVSKLIQGGNTEAFF. This chain joins TRBV6-5 and TRBJ1-1; TRBD1 might be the D (6 bases). Germline V gene sequence: CDR1 MNHEY, CDR2 SVGAGI. This CDR3 has 15 amino acids.

A remark on this clonotype: This may arise from a read error, as a much more abundant clone is one base away. CDR3 amino acids: CANSERADSGQPQHF. The CDR3, as DNA: TGTGCCAACAGTGAACGGGCGGACTCGGGTCAGCCCCAGCATTTT. V usage is TRBV2 and J usage is TRBJ1-5; D is unclear. CDR1 and CDR2 (germline): SNHLY, FYNNEI. The CDR3 extends over 15 amino acids.